This entry lists 5 T cell receptor beta chains sequenced from one sample in a study of cytomegalovirus exposure and HLA in healthy donors. It was with 60 Vbeta and 13 Jbeta primers that the PCR ran. Only in-frame clones appear in the TCRdb table, and some are missing; sequencing was by immunoSEQ multiplex PCR. The table includes 170,000 or so clones, roughly three quarters detected once. The sequencing input was PBMCs. The receptors come from a woman aged 45 to 65 in good health and CMV-seropositive.

This CDR3 reads CASSYGQRSEAFF. DNA for the CDR3: TGTGCCAGCAGTTACGGACAGCGGTCTGAAGCTTTCTTT. The rearrangement links TRBV6-5 to TRBJ1-1; perhaps TRBD1 as D (6 bases). The germline CDR1 and CDR2 sequences are MNHEY and SVGAGI. The CDR3 runs to 13 residues. V was clipped by 2 bases and J by 6 bases, with 10 bases between them.

This clone showed up just a few times. The CDR3 loop reads CASSWGQGTYEQYF. CDR3 coding DNA: TGTGCCAGCTCGTGGGGACAGGGCACCTACGAGCAGTACTTC. This chain connects TRBV18 to TRBJ2-7, with 9 nucleotides matching TRBD1. This CDR3 comprises 14 residues. The V gene end was trimmed by 6 bases and the J gene end by 2 bases; junction bases not matched to a gene: 5. The germline CDR1 and CDR2 sequences are KGHSH and LQKENI.

This clone was seen only a few times. This chain uses TRBV7-9 with TRBJ1-1, with no clear D. The CDR3 loop spans 12 amino acids. Germline V lookup: CDR1 SEHNR, CDR2 FQNEAQ (reference sequence). The V end was cut by 1 base, the J end by 8 bases, with 8 bases between. The CDR3: CASSLVREEAFF. CDR3 sequence (DNA): TGTGCCAGCAGCTTAGTACGGGAGGAAGCTTTCTTT.

This clone has a handful of counts. The rearrangement uses TRBV11-2 and TRBJ1-1, with D unclear. V was clipped by 5 bases and J by 3 bases, with 13 bases between them. The length of the CDR3 is 14 residues. CDR1 and CDR2 from the germline V gene are SGHAT and FQNNGV. The CDR3 DNA follows: TGTGCCAGCAGCAAAGGGAGGAGTTACACTGAAGCTTTCTTT. Translation gives CASSKGRSYTEAFF. Together with reference TRBV11-2 and TRBJ1-1, the CDR3 gives the full variable domain: EAGVAQSPRYKIIEKRQSVAFWCNPISGHATLYWYQQILGQGPKLLIQFQNNGVVDDSQLPKDRFSAERLKGVDSTLKIQPAKLEDSAVYLCASSKGRSYTEAFFGQGTRLTVV.

The chain uses TRBV6-5 and TRBJ2-1, with D maybe TRBD2 (7 bases). Trimming removed 8 bases at V and 2 bases at J, with 13 bases between. Germline V gene lookup returns CDR1 MNHEY and CDR2 SVGAGI. This CDR3 is 14 amino acids long. The DNA for the CDR3 is TGTGCCAGCCGCGGGGGCCTCCCCTACAATGAGCAGTTCTTC. It encodes CASRGGLPYNEQFF.